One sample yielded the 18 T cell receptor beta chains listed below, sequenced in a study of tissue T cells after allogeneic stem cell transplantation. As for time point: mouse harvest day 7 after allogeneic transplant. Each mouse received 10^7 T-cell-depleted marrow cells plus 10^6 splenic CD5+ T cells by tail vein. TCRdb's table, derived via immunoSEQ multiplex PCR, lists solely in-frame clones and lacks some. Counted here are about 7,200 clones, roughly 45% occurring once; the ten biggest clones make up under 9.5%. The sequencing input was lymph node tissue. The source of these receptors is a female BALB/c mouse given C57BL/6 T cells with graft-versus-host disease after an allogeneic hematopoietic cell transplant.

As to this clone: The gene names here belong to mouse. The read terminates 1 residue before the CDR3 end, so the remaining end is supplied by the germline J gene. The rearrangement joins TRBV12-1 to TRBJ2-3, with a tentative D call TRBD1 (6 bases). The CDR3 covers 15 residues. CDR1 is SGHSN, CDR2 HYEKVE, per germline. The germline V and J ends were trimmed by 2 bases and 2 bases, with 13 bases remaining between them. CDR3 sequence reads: CASSPHRVFAETLYF. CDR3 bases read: TGTGCCAGCTCTCCCCACAGGGTTTTTGCAGAAACGCTGTAT.

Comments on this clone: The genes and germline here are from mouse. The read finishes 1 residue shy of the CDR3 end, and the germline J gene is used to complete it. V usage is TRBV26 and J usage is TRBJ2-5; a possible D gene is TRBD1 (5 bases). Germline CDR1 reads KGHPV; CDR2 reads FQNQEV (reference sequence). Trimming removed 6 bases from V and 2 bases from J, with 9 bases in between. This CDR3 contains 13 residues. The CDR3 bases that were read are TGTGCCAGCAGCCGACAGTTCCAAGACACCCAGTAC. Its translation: CASSRQFQDTQY. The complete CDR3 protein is CASSRQFQDTQYF.

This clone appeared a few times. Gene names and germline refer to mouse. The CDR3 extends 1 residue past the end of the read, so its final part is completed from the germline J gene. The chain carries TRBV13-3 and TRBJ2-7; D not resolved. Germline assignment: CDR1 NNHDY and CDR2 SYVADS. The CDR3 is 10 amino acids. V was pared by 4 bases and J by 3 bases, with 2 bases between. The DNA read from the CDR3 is TGTGCCAGCAGTAACTATGAACAGTAC. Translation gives CASSNYEQY. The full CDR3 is CASSNYEQYF.

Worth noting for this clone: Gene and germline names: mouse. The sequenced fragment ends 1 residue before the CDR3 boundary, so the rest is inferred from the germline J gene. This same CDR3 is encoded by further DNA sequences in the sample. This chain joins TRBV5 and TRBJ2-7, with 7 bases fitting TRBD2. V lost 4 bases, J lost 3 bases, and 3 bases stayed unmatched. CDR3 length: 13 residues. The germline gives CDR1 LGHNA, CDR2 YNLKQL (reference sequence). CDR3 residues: CASSPRGGYEQYF. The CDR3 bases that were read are TGTGCCAGCAGCCCCCGGGGGGGCTATGAACAGTAC.

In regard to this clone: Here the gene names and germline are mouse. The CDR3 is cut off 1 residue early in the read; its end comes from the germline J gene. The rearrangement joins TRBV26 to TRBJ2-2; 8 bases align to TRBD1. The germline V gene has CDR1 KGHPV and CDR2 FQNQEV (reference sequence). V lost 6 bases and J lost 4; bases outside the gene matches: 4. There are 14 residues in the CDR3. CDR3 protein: CASRDRGGTGQLYF. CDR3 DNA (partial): TGTGCCAGCAGAGACAGGGGTGGCACCGGGCAGCTCTAC.

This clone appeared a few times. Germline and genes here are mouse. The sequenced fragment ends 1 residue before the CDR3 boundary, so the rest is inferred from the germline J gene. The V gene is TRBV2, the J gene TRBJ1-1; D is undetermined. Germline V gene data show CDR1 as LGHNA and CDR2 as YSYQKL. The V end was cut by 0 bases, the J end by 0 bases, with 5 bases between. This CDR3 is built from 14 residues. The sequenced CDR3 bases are TGTGCCAGCAGCCAAGACCAGGCAAACACAGAAGTCTTC. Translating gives CASSQDQANTEVF. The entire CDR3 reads CASSQDQANTEVFF. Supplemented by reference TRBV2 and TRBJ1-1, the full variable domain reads DPKIIQKPKYLVAVTGSEKILICEQYLGHNAMYWYRQSAKKPLEFMFSYSYQKLMDNQTASSRFQPQSSKKNHLDLQITALKPDDSATYFCASSQDQANTEVFFGKGTRLTVV.

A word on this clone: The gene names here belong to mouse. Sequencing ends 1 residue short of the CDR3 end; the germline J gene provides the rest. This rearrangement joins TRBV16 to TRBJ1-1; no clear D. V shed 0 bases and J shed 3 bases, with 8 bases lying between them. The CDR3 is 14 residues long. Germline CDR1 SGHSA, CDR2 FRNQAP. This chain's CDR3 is CASSLEGRDTEVFF. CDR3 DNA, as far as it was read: TGTGCAAGCAGCTTAGAGGGGAGAGACACAGAAGTCTTC.

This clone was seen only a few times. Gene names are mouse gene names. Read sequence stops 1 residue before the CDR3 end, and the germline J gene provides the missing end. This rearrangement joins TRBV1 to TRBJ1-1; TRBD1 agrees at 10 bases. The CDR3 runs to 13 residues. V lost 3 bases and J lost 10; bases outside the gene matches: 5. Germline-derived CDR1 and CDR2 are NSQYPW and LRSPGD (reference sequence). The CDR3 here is CTCSARDRGRVFF. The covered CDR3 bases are TGCACCTGCAGTGCGCGGGACAGGGGTCGAGTCTTC.

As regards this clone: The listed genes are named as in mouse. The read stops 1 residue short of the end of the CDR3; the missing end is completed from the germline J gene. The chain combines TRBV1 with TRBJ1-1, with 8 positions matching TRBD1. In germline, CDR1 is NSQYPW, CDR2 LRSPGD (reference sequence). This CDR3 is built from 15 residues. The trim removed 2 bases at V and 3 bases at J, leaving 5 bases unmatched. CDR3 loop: CTCSARQGRHTEVFF. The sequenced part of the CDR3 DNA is TGCACCTGCAGTGCAAGACAGGGGCGACACACAGAAGTCTTC.

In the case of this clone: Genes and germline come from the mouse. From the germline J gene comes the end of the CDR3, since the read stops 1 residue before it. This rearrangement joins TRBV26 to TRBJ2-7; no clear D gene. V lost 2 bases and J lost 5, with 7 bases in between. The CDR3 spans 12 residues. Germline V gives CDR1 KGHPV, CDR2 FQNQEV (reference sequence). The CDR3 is CASSLDKNEQYF. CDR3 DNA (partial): TGTGCCAGCAGTCTGGACAAAAATGAACAGTAC.

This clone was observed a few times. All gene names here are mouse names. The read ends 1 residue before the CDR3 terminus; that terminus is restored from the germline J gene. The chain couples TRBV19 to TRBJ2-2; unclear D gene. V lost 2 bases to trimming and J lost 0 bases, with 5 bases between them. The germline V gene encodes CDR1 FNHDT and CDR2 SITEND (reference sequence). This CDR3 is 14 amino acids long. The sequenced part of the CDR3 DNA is TGTGCCAGCAGTATCAGAGCAAACACCGGGCAGCTCTAC. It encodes CASSIRANTGQLY. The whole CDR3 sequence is CASSIRANTGQLYF. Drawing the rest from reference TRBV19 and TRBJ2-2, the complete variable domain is GGIITQTPKFLIGQEGQKLTLKCQQNFNHDTMYWYRQDSGKGLRLIYYSITENDLQKGDLSEGYDASREKKSSFSLTVTSAQKNEMAVFLCASSIRANTGQLYFGEGSKLTVL.

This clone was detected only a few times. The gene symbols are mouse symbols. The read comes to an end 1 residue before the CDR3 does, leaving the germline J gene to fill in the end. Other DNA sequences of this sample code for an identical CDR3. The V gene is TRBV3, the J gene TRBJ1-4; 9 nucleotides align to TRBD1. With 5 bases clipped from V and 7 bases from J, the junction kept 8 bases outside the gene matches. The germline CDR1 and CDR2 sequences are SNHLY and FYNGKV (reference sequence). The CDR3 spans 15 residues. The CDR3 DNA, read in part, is TGTGCCAGCAGCCCCGGGACAGGGAGGGGCGAAAGATTATTT. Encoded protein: CASSPGTGRGERLF. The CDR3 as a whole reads CASSPGTGRGERLFF.

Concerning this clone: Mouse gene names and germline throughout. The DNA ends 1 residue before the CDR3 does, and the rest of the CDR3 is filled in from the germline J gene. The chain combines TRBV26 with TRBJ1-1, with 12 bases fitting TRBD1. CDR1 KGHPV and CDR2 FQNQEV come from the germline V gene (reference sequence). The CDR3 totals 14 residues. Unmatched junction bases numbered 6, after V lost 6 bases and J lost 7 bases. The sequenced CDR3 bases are TGTGCCAGCAGCCGGGGACAGGGGGCAGGAGAAGTCTTC. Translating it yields CASSRGQGAGEVF. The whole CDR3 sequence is CASSRGQGAGEVFF.

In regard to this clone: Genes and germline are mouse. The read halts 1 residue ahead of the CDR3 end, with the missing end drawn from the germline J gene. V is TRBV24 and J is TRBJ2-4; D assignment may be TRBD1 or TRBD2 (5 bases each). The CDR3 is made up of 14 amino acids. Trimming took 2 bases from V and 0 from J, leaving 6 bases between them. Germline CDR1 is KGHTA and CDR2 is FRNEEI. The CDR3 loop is CASSLGASQNTLYF. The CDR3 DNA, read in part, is TGTGCCAGCAGTCTGGGGGCTAGTCAAAACACCTTGTAC.

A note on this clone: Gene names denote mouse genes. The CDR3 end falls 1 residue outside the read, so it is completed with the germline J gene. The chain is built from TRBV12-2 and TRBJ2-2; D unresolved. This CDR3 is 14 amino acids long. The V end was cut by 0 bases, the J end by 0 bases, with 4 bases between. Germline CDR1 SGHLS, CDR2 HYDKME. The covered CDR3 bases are TGTGCCAGCTCTCTCGCAGCAAACACCGGGCAGCTCTAC. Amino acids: CASSLAANTGQLY. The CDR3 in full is CASSLAANTGQLYF.

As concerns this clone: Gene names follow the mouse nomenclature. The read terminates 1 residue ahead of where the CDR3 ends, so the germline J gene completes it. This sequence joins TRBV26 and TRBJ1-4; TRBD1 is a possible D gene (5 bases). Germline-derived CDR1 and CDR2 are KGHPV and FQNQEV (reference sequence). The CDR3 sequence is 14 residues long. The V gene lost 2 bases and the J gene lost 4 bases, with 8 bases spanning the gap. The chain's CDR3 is CASSLAGFNERLFF. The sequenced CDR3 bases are TGTGCCAGCAGTCTGGCAGGGTTCAACGAAAGATTATTT.

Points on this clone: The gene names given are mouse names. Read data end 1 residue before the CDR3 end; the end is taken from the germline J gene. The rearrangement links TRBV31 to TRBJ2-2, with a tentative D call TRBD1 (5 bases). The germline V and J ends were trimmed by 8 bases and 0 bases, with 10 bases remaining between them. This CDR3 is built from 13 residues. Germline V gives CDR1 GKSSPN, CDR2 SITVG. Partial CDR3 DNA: TGTGCCAAAGACAGCACAAACACCGGGCAGCTCTAC. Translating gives CAKDSTNTGQLY. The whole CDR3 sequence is CAKDSTNTGQLYF. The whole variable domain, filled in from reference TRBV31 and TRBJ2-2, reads AQTIHQWPVAEIKAVGSPLSLGCTIKGKSSPNLYWYWQATGGTLQQLFYSITVGQVESVVQLNLSASRPKDDQFILSTEKLLLSHSGFYLCAKDSTNTGQLYFGEGSKLTVL.

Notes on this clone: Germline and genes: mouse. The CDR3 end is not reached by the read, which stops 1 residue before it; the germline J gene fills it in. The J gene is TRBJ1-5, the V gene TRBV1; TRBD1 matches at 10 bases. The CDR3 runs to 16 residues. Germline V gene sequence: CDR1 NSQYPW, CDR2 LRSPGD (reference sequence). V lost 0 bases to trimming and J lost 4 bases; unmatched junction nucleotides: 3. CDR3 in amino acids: CTCSADRTGGNQAPLF. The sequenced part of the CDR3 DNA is TGCACCTGCAGTGCAGATAGGACAGGGGGGAACCAGGCTCCGCTT.